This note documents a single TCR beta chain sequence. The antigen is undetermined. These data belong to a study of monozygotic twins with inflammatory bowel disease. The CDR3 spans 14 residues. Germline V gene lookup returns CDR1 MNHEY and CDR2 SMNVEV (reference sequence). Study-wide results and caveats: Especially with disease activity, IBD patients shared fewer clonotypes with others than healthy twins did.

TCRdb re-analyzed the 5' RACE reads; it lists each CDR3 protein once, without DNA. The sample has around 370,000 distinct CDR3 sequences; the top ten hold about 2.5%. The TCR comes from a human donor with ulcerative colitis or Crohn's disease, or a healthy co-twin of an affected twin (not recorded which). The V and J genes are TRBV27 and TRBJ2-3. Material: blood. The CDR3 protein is CASKMGTSTDTQYF.